This T cell receptor beta chain was sequenced in a study of PD-1 blockade in classical Hodgkin lymphoma. Time point noted: cycle 4 day 1 (C4D1), after less than 7 weeks of nivolumab. All patients relapsed after autologous stem cell transplantation, and brentuximab vedotin exposure varied. Purification of CD4+ T cells from thawed PBMCs was achieved by magnetic negative selection. Generated by immunoSEQ multiplex PCR, the TCRdb table keeps only in-frame clones and is missing some. The top ten hold approximately 0.8% of the sample, which has roughly 30,000 clones, around 84% seen once. The length of the CDR3 is 14 residues.

The receptor was isolated from a human donor with classical Hodgkin lymphoma. The starting material was CD4+ T cells from blood, obtained before the fourth cycle of nivolumab. The rearrangement uses TRBV21-1 and TRBJ1-6. TRBV21-1 is described as a pseudogene. CDR3 bases: TGTGCCAGCAGCAAAGGCCGGAAAAATTCACCCCTCCACTTT. Translated: CASSKGRKNSPLHF.